Listed below are T cell receptor beta chains from one sample, sequenced in a study of blood T cell repertoires in COVID-19. The assay was immunoSEQ multiplex PCR, and TCRdb's table has in-frame clones only and misses some. The table has approximately 200,000 clones, 85% to 90% seen once; the top ten hold less than 1.5%. The sequenced material came from PBMCs or T cells enriched from blood (not recorded which). The receptors here all came from a man aged 25 to 40 who had recovered from COVID-19. The CDR3 runs from the conserved cysteine through the conserved F or W. The order of the fields is clone size, V gene, CDR3 length, D gene, J gene, CDR3 protein, CDR3 DNA. The D gene is left open where the match is weak. Size values are once, few and many counts, or a class for expanded clones, and some rows have none.

>-|TRBV2|14|-|TRBJ1-1
CASSHPTGTTEAFF
TGTGCCAGCAGTCACCCAACAGGGACCACTGAAGCTTTCTTT
>-|TRBV7-8|16|-|TRBJ2-2
CASSLRDRMNTGELFF
TGTGCCAGCAGCTTAAGAGACAGGATGAACACCGGGGAGCTGTTTTTT
>-|TRBV18|16|TRBD1|TRBJ2-2
CASSPQQGANTGELFF
TGTGCCAGCTCACCACAACAGGGGGCGAACACCGGGGAGCTGTTTTTT
>-|TRBV27|13|-|TRBJ1-1
CASSLYYESEAFF
TGTGCCAGCAGTTTATACTATGAGTCTGAAGCTTTCTTT
>-|TRBV6-5|15|-|TRBJ1-1
CASSRRWASDTEAFF
TGTGCCAGCAGTAGGAGGTGGGCGTCGGACACTGAAGCTTTCTTT
>medium-sized|TRBV6-1|15|TRBD2|TRBJ2-1
CASSEGGGSYNEQFF
TGTGCCAGCAGTGAAGGGGGGGGCTCCTACAATGAGCAGTTCTTC
>-|TRBV3-1/TRBV3-2|16|TRBD1|TRBJ2-7
CASSQGMWDRVYEQYF
TGTGCCAGCAGCCAAGGGATGTGGGACAGGGTCTACGAGCAGTACTTC
>-|TRBV9|16|TRBD1|TRBJ1-3
CASSGGQGAGGNTIYF
TGTGCCAGCAGCGGAGGACAGGGGGCAGGTGGAAACACCATATATTTT
>once|TRBV4-1|14|-|TRBJ1-1
CASSHGGVFTEAFF
TGCGCCAGCAGCCATGGAGGGGTTTTCACTGAAGCTTTCTTT
>-|TRBV5-1|15|TRBD1|TRBJ2-7
CASSPGQGAYHEQYF
TGCGCCAGCAGCCCCGGACAGGGGGCGTACCACGAGCAGTACTTC
>few|TRBV5-6|14|-|TRBJ2-7
CASSLILTVYEQYF
TGTGCCAGCAGCCTAATCTTGACAGTATACGAGCAGTACTTC
>-|TRBV10-3|14|-|TRBJ2-1
CAISLTGLYNEQFF
TGTGCCATCAGTTTAACGGGACTGTACAATGAGCAGTTCTTC
>-|TRBV10-1|13|-|TRBJ2-5
CASSESAQETQYF
TGCGCCAGCAGTGAGTCGGCCCAAGAGACCCAGTACTTC
>-|TRBV5-1|21|TRBD2|TRBJ2-1
CASSLEWPYSTLGTSHNEQFF
TGCGCCAGCAGCTTGGAGTGGCCCTACTCAACATTAGGGACTAGCCACAATGAGCAGTTCTTC
>-|TRBV7-8|15|-|TRBJ1-5
CASSLAGTHNQPQHF
TGTGCCAGCAGCTTAGCCGGGACACACAATCAGCCCCAGCATTTT
>-|TRBV29-1|12|-|TRBJ2-3
CSVGTTTDTQYF
TGCAGCGTTGGGACTACCACAGATACGCAGTATTTT
>-|TRBV6-1|14|-|TRBJ1-5
CASSEGQGISPQHF
TGTGCCAGCAGTGAGGGGCAGGGCATCAGCCCCCAGCATTTT
>-|TRBV4-2|13|TRBD1|TRBJ1-2
CASSRDSFYGYTF
TGTGCCAGCAGCCGGGACAGCTTCTATGGCTACACCTTC
>-|TRBV19|14|-|TRBJ1-1
CASRDKGPNTEAFF
TGTGCCAGTAGGGACAAGGGTCCGAACACTGAAGCTTTCTTT
>-|TRBV11-2|13|-|TRBJ2-2
CASSLDPAGELFF
TGTGCCAGCAGCTTAGATCCTGCCGGGGAGCTGTTTTTT
>-|TRBV19|13|-|TRBJ2-1
CASRRQSYNEQFF
TGTGCCAGTAGAAGACAGAGTTACAATGAGCAGTTCTTC
>-|TRBV4-1|15|-|TRBJ1-6
CASSQGRGHNSPLHF
TGCGCCAGCAGCCAGGGGAGGGGACATAATTCACCCCTCCACTTT
>-|TRBV20-1|16|TRBD1|TRBJ1-5
CSASGGQSYSNQPQHF
TGCAGTGCTAGTGGGGGACAGTCCTATAGCAATCAGCCCCAGCATTTT
>-|TRBV28|14|-|TRBJ1-6
CASSLEGFKSPLHF
TGTGCCAGCAGTTTGGAGGGGTTTAAATCACCCCTCCACTTT
>once|TRBV7-9|13|-|TRBJ1-3
CASSFYRGNTIYF
TGTGCCAGCAGCTTTTACAGGGGAAACACCATATATTTT
>-|TRBV7-9|14|-|TRBJ1-2
CASSLAGQVYGYTF
TGTGCCAGCAGCTTAGCGGGACAAGTCTATGGCTACACCTTC
>-|TRBV5-4|14|TRBD1|TRBJ1-1
CASSPAGTGGVSFF
TGTGCCAGCAGCCCGGCCGGGACAGGGGGCGTATCTTTCTTT
>-|TRBV7-9|15|TRBD1|TRBJ1-1
CASSLAGARTGEAFF
TGTGCCAGCAGCTTAGCCGGCGCTCGGACAGGAGAAGCTTTCTTT
>-|TRBV9|15|-|TRBJ2-1
CASSVAGSVYNEQFF
TGTGCCAGCAGCGTAGCCGGGAGTGTCTACAATGAGCAGTTCTTC
>-|TRBV20-1|11|-|TRBJ1-1
CSARQNTEAFF
TGCAGTGCTAGACAGAACACTGAAGCTTTCTTT
>-|TRBV2|12|-|TRBJ1-1
CASRDIRDEAFF
TGTGCCAGCAGGGACATTAGGGATGAAGCTTTCTTT
>-|TRBV3-1/TRBV3-2|18|TRBD2|TRBJ2-1
CASSPWAGGSKIFNEQFF
TGTGCCAGCAGCCCCTGGGCTGGCGGGAGTAAAATCTTCAATGAGCAGTTCTTC
>-|TRBV5-1|16|TRBD1|TRBJ1-2
CASSLKSAGTDYGYTF
TGCGCCAGCAGCTTAAAATCCGCCGGGACAGACTATGGCTACACCTTC
>-|TRBV7-9|16|TRBD2|TRBJ2-3
CASSKTLAASTDTQYF
TGTGCCAGCAGCAAAACTCTAGCGGCTAGCACAGATACGCAGTATTTT
>-|TRBV19|17|TRBD2|TRBJ2-3
CASSMGLAGGSTDTQYF
TGTGCCAGTAGTATGGGGCTAGCGGGAGGGAGCACAGATACGCAGTATTTT
>few|TRBV4-3|15|TRBD2|TRBJ2-7
CASSQDSGGAYEQYF
TGCGCCAGCAGCCAAGATAGCGGGGGGGCCTACGAGCAGTACTTC
>-|TRBV28|13|TRBD1|TRBJ1-2
CASTIDRVGGYTF
TGTGCCAGCACCATAGACAGGGTTGGAGGCTACACCTTC
>-|TRBV2|14|-|TRBJ2-5
CASMRRGVQETQYF
TGTGCCAGCATGAGGAGGGGAGTTCAAGAGACCCAGTACTTC
>-|TRBV13|16|-|TRBJ2-6
CASSLGQGPGANVLTF
TGTGCCAGCAGCTTAGGTCAGGGCCCTGGGGCCAACGTCCTGACTTTC
>-|TRBV28|13|-|TRBJ1-2
CASSLSGHYGYTF
TGTGCCAGCAGTCTGTCAGGGCACTATGGCTACACCTTC
>-|TRBV9|17|TRBD1|TRBJ2-2
CASSVTRTGGVTGELFF
TGTGCCAGCAGCGTTACTAGAACAGGGGGCGTCACCGGGGAGCTGTTTTTT
>-|TRBV4-2|14|TRBD1|TRBJ2-7
CASSPRTGGYEQYF
TGTGCCAGCAGCCCACGGACAGGGGGCTACGAGCAGTACTTC
>-|TRBV6-5|14|TRBD1|TRBJ2-7
CASSPTGGVDEQYF
TGTGCCAGCAGTCCGACAGGGGGGGTTGACGAGCAGTACTTC
>-|TRBV18|14|-|TRBJ2-1
CASSPPRTVHEQFF
TGTGCCAGCTCACCACCTAGAACCGTCCATGAGCAGTTCTTC
>-|TRBV2|11|-|TRBJ2-7
CASSSGNEQYF
TGTGCCAGCAGTTCAGGGAACGAGCAGTACTTC
>-|TRBV18|16|-|TRBJ1-3
CASSPTRVRYGNTIYF
TGTGCCAGCTCACCAACTAGGGTTCGGTATGGAAACACCATATATTTT